The 24 T cell receptor beta chains in this list originate from one sample, sequenced in a study of blood T cell repertoires in COVID-19. Assay: immunoSEQ multiplex PCR; the TCRdb copy retains only in-frame clones and omits some. This sample carries 43,000 or so clones, about nine tenths of them seen once, and the ten largest clones take approximately 15%. The material sequenced was peripheral blood. The source of these receptors is a man in his sixties with active COVID-19.

V usage is TRBV18 and J usage is TRBJ2-2; a weak D match, TRBD1 (6 bases). The germline gives CDR1 KGHSH, CDR2 LQKENI. The V end lost 1 base, the J end lost 1 base, and 13 bases lay between the germline ends. The CDR3 has 17 residues. The CDR3 region is CASSPRRLGQNTGELFF. CDR3 sequence (DNA): TGTGCCAGCTCACCACGCCGTCTGGGACAGAACACCGGGGAGCTGTTTTTT.

The V call is TRBV6-2 or TRBV6-3, the J call TRBJ1-1; D possibly corresponds to TRBD1 (5 bases). The CDR3 length is 16 residues. Germline V CDR1 and CDR2: MNHEY, SVGEGT. The V end lost 0 bases, the J end lost 6 bases, and 17 bases lay between the germline ends. The CDR3 region is CASSYSAVSRGAEAFF. The CDR3 DNA sequence: TGTGCCAGCAGTTACTCGGCTGTATCACGGGGGGCTGAAGCTTTCTTT.

The chain couples TRBV28 to TRBJ2-2, with 8 bases that match TRBD1. This CDR3 is built from 15 residues. From germline, CDR1 is MDHEN and CDR2 SYDVKM. With 6 bases clipped from V and 6 bases from J, the junction kept 9 bases outside the gene matches. CDR3 sequence (DNA): TGTGCCAGCAGGTCCCGGGACAGGTTTGCCGGGGAGCTGTTTTTT. Protein: CASRSRDRFAGELFF.

This clone was observed a single time. The chain is built from TRBV18 and TRBJ1-5; D might be TRBD1 (6 bases). The germline CDR1 and CDR2 sequences are KGHSH and LQKENI. The CDR3 covers 15 residues. The germline V and J ends were trimmed by 2 bases and 5 bases, with 13 bases remaining between them. Here the CDR3 DNA reads TGTGCCAGCTCACCAAGGGGGACGTATGATCAGCCCCAGCATTTT. Protein sequence: CASSPRGTYDQPQHF.

V is TRBV4-1 and J is TRBJ2-7, with TRBD1 as a possible D gene (6 bases). Germline CDR1 is MGHRA and CDR2 is YSYEKL. The CDR3 loop spans 15 amino acids. V lost 1 base and J 2 bases, leaving 12 bases between the germline ends. The CDR3 DNA reads as TGCGCCAGCAGCCAAGCCGGGACACGACCCTACGAGCAGTACTTC. It specifies CASSQAGTRPYEQYF.

V is TRBV11-2 and J is TRBJ2-3, with TRBD2 identical over 15 bases. This CDR3 has 16 residues. Germline CDR1 is SGHAT and CDR2 is FQNNGV. Trimming cost V 5 bases and J 4 bases; bases outside gene matches: 4. CDR3 in DNA: TGTGCCAGCAGCCCGAGGACTAGCGGGGGGGCAGATACGCAGTATTTT. This sequence encodes CASSPRTSGGADTQYF. The full variable domain, with the rest looked up from reference TRBV11-2 and TRBJ2-3, is EAGVAQSPRYKIIEKRQSVAFWCNPISGHATLYWYQQILGQGPKLLIQFQNNGVVDDSQLPKDRFSAERLKGVDSTLKIQPAKLEDSAVYLCASSPRTSGGADTQYFGPGTRLTVL.

V and J are TRBV7-3 and TRBJ2-2; 9 bases map to TRBD2. Trimming removed 6 bases from V and 1 base from J; junction bases left unmatched: 3. CDR3 length: 15 residues. Germline CDR1 SGHTA, CDR2 FQGTGA. CDR3 sequence reads: CASRNSGRNTGELFF. The CDR3, as DNA: TGTGCCAGCAGGAATAGCGGGAGGAACACCGGGGAGCTGTTTTTT.

This rearrangement joins TRBV18 to TRBJ1-4, with TRBD1 as a possible D gene (5 bases). The CDR3 sequence is 14 residues long. V was clipped by 5 bases and J by 3 bases, with 10 bases between them. The germline gives CDR1 KGHSH, CDR2 LQKENI. The DNA of the CDR3 is TGTGCCAGCTCATCTACAGGACCTAATGAAAAACTGTTTTTT. It codes for CASSSTGPNEKLFF.

The chain couples TRBV4-3 to TRBJ1-5, with D unresolved. V gave up 0 bases and J gave up 7 bases, with 7 bases separating them. The CDR3 runs to 13 residues. Germline CDR1 and CDR2: LGHNA and YSLEER. The CDR3 sequence: CASSQDAGQPQHF. In DNA form, the CDR3 reads TGCGCCAGCAGCCAAGATGCGGGACAGCCCCAGCATTTT.

The V gene is TRBV6-1, the J gene TRBJ1-1; TRBD1 matches at 7 bases. Germline CDR1 reads MNHNS; CDR2 reads SASEGT. The CDR3 totals 13 residues. Trimming took 7 bases from V and 1 from J; bases not matched to a gene: 3. The CDR3 region has the DNA TGTGCCAGCACCCGGACAGGGAACACTGAAGCTTTCTTT. It is translated as CASTRTGNTEAFF.

V gene TRBV9 combines with J gene TRBJ2-7; 9 bases map to TRBD1. The CDR3 length is 15 residues. The germline V gene encodes CDR1 SGDLS and CDR2 YYNGEE. V dropped 0 bases and J dropped 2; count of bases not matched to a gene: 3. CDR3 in amino acids: CASSVGGQGTYEQYF. CDR3 DNA sequence: TGTGCCAGCAGCGTAGGGGGACAGGGTACCTACGAGCAGTACTTC.

The chain couples TRBV5-4 to TRBJ2-5, with TRBD2 matching over 8 bases. Trimming removed 0 bases from V and 4 bases from J; junction bases left unmatched: 8. This CDR3 contains 16 residues. The germline V gene has CDR1 SGHNT and CDR2 YYREEE (reference sequence). CDR3: CASSLELAESTETQYF. The CDR3 nucleotides are TGTGCCAGCAGCTTGGAACTAGCGGAGAGTACAGAGACCCAGTACTTC.

In nucleotides, the CDR3 is TGTGCCAGCTCACCACCGGTCGGGAGGTCCTACAATGAGCAGTTCTTC. Translated, it gives CASSPPVGRSYNEQFF. The chain couples TRBV18 to TRBJ2-1; 7 positions agree with TRBD2. Germline assignment: CDR1 KGHSH and CDR2 LQKENI. V was pared by 0 bases and J by 1 base, with 3 bases of the junction left unmatched. The CDR3 is 16 residues long.

About this clone itself: The sample contains more than one DNA sequence encoding this CDR3. The chain links TRBV5-1 to TRBJ2-3; 12 positions match TRBD2. The germline CDR1 and CDR2 sequences are SGHRS and YFSETQ. V lost 1 base, J lost 3 bases, and 3 bases stayed unmatched. CDR3 length: 16 residues. CDR3 protein: CASSLSTSGGTDTQYF. The CDR3 DNA sequence: TGCGCCAGCAGCTTGAGCACTAGCGGGGGGACAGATACGCAGTATTTT.

The V gene is TRBV18, the J gene TRBJ1-1; 7 bases map to TRBD1. The CDR3 covers 18 residues. V lost 0 bases and J lost 1; bases outside the gene matches: 11. From germline, CDR1 is KGHSH and CDR2 LQKENI. The CDR3 coding sequence is TGTGCCAGCTCACCACCGCGAGTCCCAGGGGGAGCGAACACTGAAGCTTTCTTT. Protein product: CASSPPRVPGGANTEAFF.

The V call is TRBV19, the J call TRBJ1-2; tentatively, D is TRBD1 (6 bases). The CDR3 runs 13 residues. Germline-derived CDR1 and CDR2 are LNHDA and SQIVND (reference sequence). The V end was cut by 3 bases, the J end by 6 bases, with 11 bases between. CDR3 nucleotide sequence: TGTGCCAGTAGTATGGCAGGGGAGAATGGCTACACCTTC. Encoded protein: CASSMAGENGYTF.

The chain uses TRBV5-1 and TRBJ2-2; TRBD2 matches 16 bases. Unmatched junction bases numbered 5, after V lost 3 bases and J lost 3 bases. This CDR3 has 18 residues. Germline CDR1 and CDR2: SGHRS and YFSETQ. The CDR3 region is CASSYSGTSGRDTGELFF. In DNA form, the CDR3 reads TGCGCCAGCAGCTATTCCGGGACTAGCGGGAGGGACACCGGGGAGCTGTTTTTT.

CDR3 sequence (DNA): TGTGCCAGCAGCTCGAATCCAGGGGGTCGGGAGACCCAGTACTTC. Its translation is CASSSNPGGRETQYF. This chain connects TRBV11-2 to TRBJ2-5, with TRBD1 matching over 7 bases. V dropped 4 bases and J dropped 5; count of bases not matched to a gene: 10. CDR1 is SGHAT, CDR2 FQNNGV, per germline. The CDR3 is made up of 15 amino acids. The whole variable domain, filled in from reference TRBV11-2 and TRBJ2-5, reads EAGVAQSPRYKIIEKRQSVAFWCNPISGHATLYWYQQILGQGPKLLIQFQNNGVVDDSQLPKDRFSAERLKGVDSTLKIQPAKLEDSAVYLCASSSNPGGRETQYFGPGTRLLVL.

The chain is built from TRBV6-5 and TRBJ2-1; 9 nucleotides align to TRBD2. V dropped 8 bases and J dropped 4; count of bases not matched to a gene: 9. This CDR3 is built from 15 residues. The germline CDR1 and CDR2 sequences are MNHEY and SVGAGI. CDR3 nucleotide sequence: TGTGCCAGCGTTATAGCGGGAGTGGGGTACAATGAGCAGTTCTTC. This sequence encodes CASVIAGVGYNEQFF.

The chain is built from TRBV7-8 and TRBJ2-1; 8 bases line up with TRBD2. This CDR3 spans 15 amino acids. Germline values: CDR1 SGHVS, CDR2 FQNEAQ. Trimming removed 4 bases from V and 0 bases from J; junction bases left unmatched: 2. This CDR3 reads CASSSSGGSYNEQFF. The CDR3 DNA sequence: TGTGCCAGCAGCTCGAGCGGGGGCTCCTACAATGAGCAGTTCTTC.

Of note for this clone: The sample contains more than one DNA sequence encoding this CDR3. The gene calls are TRBV27 and TRBJ2-7; 7 bases fit TRBD2. Trimming at V came to 0 bases and at J to 4 bases, leaving 0 bases not matched to a gene. The CDR3 runs 13 residues. Per the germline V gene, CDR1 is MNHEY and CDR2 is SMNVEV (reference sequence). The CDR3: CASSLSRGYEQYF. The CDR3 DNA follows: TGTGCCAGCAGTTTATCGCGGGGGTACGAGCAGTACTTC.

V gene TRBV11-2 combines with J gene TRBJ1-5; tentative D call: TRBD1 (5 bases). This CDR3 has 16 amino acids. CDR1 and CDR2 from the germline V gene are SGHAT and FQNNGV. Trimming stripped 5 bases from V and 2 bases from J, with 16 bases between. CDR3 nucleotides: TGTGCCAGCAGCAAGACAGTCTCCCTCGGCAATCAGCCCCAGCATTTT. This codes for CASSKTVSLGNQPQHF.

CDR3 residues: CASSLALIETQYF. The CDR3 DNA sequence: TGTGCCAGCAGTTTAGCGCTAATAGAGACCCAGTACTTC. The chain is built from TRBV12-3 or TRBV12-4 and TRBJ2-5; D is unresolved. This CDR3 spans 13 amino acids. Trimming cost V 0 bases and J 4 bases, with 6 bases left between them.

The chain carries TRBV2 and TRBJ2-2, with 10 bases aligning to TRBD2. V gave up 9 bases and J gave up 1 base; unmatched junction bases: 5. CDR3 length equals 15 residues. In germline, CDR1 is SNHLY, CDR2 FYNNEI. CDR3 in DNA: TGTGCCAGGGCTAGCGGGGGAAGGAACACCGGGGAGCTGTTTTTT. Amino acids: CARASGGRNTGELFF.